This T cell receptor beta chain was profiled in a study of cytomegalovirus exposure and HLA in healthy donors. Broader study findings: There was a cluster of highly shared sequence variants that was likely a sequencing artifact. In a later analysis, specific HLA alleles were associated with 15,000 to 20,000 TCR beta sequences at a 0.05 false discovery rate. A reported reduction in N-insertions relative to the roughly 670-donor mean was seen in an Asian-associated ancestry cluster in a later analysis.

Germline V gene sequence: CDR1 SGHRS, CDR2 YFSETQ. The CDR3 totals 14 residues. Unmatched junction bases numbered 8, after V lost 4 bases and J lost 5 bases. Points on this clone: The antigen is not known.

PCR employed 60 Vbeta and 13 Jbeta primers. Assay used: immunoSEQ multiplex PCR; TCRdb lists only in-frame clones, some missing. The sample has about 99,000 clones; approximately 80% are singletons. The material sequenced was PBMCs. The chain links TRBV5-1 to TRBJ1-1; 7 bases map to TRBD1. This sequence was found in a male donor in good health and CMV-seropositive. DNA for the CDR3: TGCGCCAGCAGCCCCCGACAGGGAAAAACTGAAGCTTTCTTT. Its translation is CASSPRQGKTEAFF.